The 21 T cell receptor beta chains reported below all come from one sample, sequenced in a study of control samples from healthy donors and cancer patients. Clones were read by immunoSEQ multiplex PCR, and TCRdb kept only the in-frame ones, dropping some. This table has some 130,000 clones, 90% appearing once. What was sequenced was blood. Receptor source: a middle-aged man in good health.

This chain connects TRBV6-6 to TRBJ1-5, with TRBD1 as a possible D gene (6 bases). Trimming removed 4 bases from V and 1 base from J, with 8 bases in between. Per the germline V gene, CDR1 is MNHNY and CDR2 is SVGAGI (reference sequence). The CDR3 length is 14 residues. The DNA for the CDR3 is TGTGCCAGCAGTTCTGGACAGAGCAATCAGCCCCAGCATTTT. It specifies CASSSGQSNQPQHF.

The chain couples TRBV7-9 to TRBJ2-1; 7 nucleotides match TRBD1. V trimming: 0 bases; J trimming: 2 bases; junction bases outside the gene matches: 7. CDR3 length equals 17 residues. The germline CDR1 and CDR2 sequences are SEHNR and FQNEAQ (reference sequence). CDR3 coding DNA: TGTGCCAGCAGCTTAGCGCTGGGGACAGTGCCCTACAATGAGCAGTTCTTC. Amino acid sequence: CASSLALGTVPYNEQFF.

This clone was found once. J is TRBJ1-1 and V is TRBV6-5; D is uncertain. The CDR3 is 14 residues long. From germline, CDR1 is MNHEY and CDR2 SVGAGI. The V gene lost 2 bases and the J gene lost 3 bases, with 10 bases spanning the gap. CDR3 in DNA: TGTGCCAGCAGTTACCGATACTGGGACACTGAAGCTTTCTTT. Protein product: CASSYRYWDTEAFF.

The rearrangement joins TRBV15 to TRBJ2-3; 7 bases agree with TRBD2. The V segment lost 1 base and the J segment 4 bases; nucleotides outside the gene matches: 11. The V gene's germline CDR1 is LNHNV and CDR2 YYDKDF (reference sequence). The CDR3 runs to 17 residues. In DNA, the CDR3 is TGTGCCACCAGCAGAGCAACGGGACTACTTAGGGCAGATACGCAGTATTTT. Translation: CATSRATGLLRADTQYF.

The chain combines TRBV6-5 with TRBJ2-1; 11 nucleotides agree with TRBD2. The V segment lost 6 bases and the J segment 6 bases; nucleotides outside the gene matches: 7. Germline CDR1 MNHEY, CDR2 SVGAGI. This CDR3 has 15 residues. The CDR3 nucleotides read TGTGCCAGCAGACATCTTAGCGGGGGGGCCAATGAGCAGTTCTTC. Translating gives CASRHLSGGANEQFF.

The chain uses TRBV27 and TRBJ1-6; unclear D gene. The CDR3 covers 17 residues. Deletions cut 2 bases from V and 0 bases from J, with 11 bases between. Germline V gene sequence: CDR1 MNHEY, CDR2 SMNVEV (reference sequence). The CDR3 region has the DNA TGTGCCAGCAGTTTAATCGCGGGAAGCTCCTATAATTCACCCCTCCACTTT. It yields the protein CASSLIAGSSYNSPLHF.

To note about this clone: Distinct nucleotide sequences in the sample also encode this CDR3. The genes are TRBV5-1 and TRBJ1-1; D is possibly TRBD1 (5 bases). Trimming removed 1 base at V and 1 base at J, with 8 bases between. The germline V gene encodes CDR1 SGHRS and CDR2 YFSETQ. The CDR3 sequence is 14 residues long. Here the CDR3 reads CASSLQGQNTEAFF. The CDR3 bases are TGCGCCAGCAGCTTGCAGGGTCAGAACACTGAAGCTTTCTTT.

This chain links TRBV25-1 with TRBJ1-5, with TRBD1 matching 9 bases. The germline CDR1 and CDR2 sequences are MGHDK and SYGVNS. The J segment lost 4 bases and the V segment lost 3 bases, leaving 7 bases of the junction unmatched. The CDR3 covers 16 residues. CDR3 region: CASSDHLGTGNQPQHF. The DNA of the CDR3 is TGTGCCAGCAGTGACCATCTAGGGACAGGGAATCAGCCCCAGCATTTT. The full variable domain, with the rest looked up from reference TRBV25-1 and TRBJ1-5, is EADIYQTPRYLVIGTGKKITLECSQTMGHDKMYWYQQDPGMELHLIHYSYGVNSTEKGDLSSESTVSRIRTEHFPLTLESARPSHTSQYLCASSDHLGTGNQPQHFGDGTRLSIL.

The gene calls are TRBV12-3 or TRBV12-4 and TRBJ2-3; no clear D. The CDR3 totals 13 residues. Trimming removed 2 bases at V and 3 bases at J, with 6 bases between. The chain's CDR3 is CASSLWVTDTQYF. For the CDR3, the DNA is TGTGCCAGCAGTTTATGGGTAACAGATACGCAGTATTTT.

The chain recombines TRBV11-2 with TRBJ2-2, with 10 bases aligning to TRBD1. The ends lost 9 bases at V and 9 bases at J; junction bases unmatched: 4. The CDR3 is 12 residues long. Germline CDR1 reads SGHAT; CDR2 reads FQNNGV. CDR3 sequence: CASRQGAWELFF. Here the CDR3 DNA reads TGTGCCAGTCGACAGGGGGCGTGGGAGCTGTTTTTT.

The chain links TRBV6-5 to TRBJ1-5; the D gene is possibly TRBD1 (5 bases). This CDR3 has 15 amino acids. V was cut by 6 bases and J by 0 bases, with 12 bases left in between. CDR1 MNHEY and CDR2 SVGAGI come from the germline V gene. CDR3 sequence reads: CASRGGVFSNQPQHF. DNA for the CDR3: TGTGCCAGCAGGGGGGGGGTGTTTAGCAATCAGCCCCAGCATTTT.

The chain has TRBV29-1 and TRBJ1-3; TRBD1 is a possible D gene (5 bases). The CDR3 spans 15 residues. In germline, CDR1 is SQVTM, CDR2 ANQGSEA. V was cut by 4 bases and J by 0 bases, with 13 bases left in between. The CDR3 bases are TGCAGCGTTGTCCATACAGGCCTCTCTGGAAACACCATATATTTT. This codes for CSVVHTGLSGNTIYF.

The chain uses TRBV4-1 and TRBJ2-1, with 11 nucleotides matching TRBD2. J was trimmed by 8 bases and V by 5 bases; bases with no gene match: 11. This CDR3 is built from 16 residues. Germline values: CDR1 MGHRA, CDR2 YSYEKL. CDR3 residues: CASSSRLAGRSDEQFF. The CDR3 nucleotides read TGCGCCAGCAGCTCCAGACTAGCGGGGAGAAGCGATGAGCAGTTCTTC.

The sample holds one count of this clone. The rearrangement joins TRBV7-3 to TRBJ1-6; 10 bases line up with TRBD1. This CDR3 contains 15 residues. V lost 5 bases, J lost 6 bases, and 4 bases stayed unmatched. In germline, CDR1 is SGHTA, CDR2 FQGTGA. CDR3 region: CASSIDRGRNSPLHF. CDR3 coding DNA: TGTGCCAGCAGCATCGACAGGGGGCGTAATTCACCCCTCCACTTT.

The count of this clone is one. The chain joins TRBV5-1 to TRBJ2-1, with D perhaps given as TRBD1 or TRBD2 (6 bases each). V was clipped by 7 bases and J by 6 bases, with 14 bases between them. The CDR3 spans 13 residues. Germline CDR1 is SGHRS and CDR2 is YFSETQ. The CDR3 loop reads CASGGPFGNEQFF. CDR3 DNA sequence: TGCGCCAGCGGGGGGCCCTTCGGCAATGAGCAGTTCTTC. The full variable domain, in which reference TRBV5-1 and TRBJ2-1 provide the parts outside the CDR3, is KAGVTQTPRYLIKTRGQQVTLSCSPISGHRSVSWYQQTPGQGLQFLFEYFSETQRNKGNFPGRFSGRQFSNSRSEMNVSTLELGDSALYLCASGGPFGNEQFFGPGTRLTVL.

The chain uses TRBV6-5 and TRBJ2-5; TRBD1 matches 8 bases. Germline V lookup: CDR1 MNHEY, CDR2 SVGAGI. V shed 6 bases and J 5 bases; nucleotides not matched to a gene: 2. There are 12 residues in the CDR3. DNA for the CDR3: TGTGCCAGCAGGGACAGGGTTGAGACCCAGTACTTC. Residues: CASRDRVETQYF.

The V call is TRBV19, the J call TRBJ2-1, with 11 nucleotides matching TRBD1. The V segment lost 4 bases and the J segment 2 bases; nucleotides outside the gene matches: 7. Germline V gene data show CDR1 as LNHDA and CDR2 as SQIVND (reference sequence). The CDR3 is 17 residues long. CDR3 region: CASSTRTGGAPYNEQFF. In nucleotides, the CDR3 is TGTGCCAGTAGTACCCGGACAGGGGGCGCGCCCTACAATGAGCAGTTCTTC.

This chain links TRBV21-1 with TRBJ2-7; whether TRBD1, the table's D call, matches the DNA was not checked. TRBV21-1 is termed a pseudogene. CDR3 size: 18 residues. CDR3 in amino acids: CASSKALDRDRGSLEQYF. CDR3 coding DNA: TGTGCCAGCAGCAAAGCGCTGGACCGGGACAGGGGTTCCCTGGAGCAGTACTTC.

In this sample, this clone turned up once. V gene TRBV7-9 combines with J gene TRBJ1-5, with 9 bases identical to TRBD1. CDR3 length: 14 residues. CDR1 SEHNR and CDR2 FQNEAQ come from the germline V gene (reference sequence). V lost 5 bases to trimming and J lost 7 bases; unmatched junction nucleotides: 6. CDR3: CASSPGQGSQPQHF. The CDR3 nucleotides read TGTGCCAGCAGCCCGGGACAGGGAAGCCAGCCCCAGCATTTT.

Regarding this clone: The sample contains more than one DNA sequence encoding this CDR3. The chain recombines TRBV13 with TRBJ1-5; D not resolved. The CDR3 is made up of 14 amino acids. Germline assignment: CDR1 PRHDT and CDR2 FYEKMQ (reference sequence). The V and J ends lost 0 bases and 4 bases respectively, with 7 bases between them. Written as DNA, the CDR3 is TGTGCCAGCAGCTTAGGTGGAGGGAATCAGCCCCAGCATTTT. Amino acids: CASSLGGGNQPQHF. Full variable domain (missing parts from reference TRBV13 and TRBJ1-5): AAGVIQSPRHLIKEKRETATLKCYPIPRHDTVYWYQQGPGQDPQFLISFYEKMQSDKGSIPDRFSAQQFSDYHSELNMSSLELGDSALYFCASSLGGGNQPQHFGDGTRLSIL.

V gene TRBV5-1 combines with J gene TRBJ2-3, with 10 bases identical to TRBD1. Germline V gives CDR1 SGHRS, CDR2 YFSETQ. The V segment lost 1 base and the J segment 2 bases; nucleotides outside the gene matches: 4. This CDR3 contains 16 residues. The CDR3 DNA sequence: TGCGCCAGCAGCTTGACCGGGACAGGGGACACAGATACGCAGTATTTT. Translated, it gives CASSLTGTGDTDTQYF. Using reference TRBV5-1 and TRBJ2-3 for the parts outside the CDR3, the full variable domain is KAGVTQTPRYLIKTRGQQVTLSCSPISGHRSVSWYQQTPGQGLQFLFEYFSETQRNKGNFPGRFSGRQFSNSRSEMNVSTLELGDSALYLCASSLTGTGDTDTQYFGPGTRLTVL.